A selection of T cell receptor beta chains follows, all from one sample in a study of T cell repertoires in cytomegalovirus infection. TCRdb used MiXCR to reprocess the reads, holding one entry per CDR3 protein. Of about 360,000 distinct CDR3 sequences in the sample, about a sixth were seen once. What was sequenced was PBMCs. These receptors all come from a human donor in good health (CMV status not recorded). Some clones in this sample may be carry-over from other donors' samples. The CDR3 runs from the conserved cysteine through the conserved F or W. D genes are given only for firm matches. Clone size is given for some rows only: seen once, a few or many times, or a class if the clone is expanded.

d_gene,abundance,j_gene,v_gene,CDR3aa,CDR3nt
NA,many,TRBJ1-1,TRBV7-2,CASSLRSAGQGGTEAFF,TGTGCCAGCAGCTTACGGTCGGCAGGCCAAGGGGGCACTGAAGCTTTCTTT
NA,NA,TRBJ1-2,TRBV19,CASSKESGPTASNYGYTF,TGTGCCAGTAGTAAAGAGTCGGGTCCCACAGCTTCTAACTATGGCTACACCTTC
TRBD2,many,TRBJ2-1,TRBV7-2,CASSLRTSGGRYNEQFF,TGTGCCAGCAGCTTAAGGACTAGCGGGGGGAGGTACAATGAGCAGTTCTTC
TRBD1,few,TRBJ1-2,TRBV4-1,CASSHPSRGNYGYTF,TGCGCCAGCAGCCATCCCTCCAGGGGGAACTATGGCTACACCTTC
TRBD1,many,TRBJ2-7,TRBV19,CASSIMQGAYEQYF,TGTGCCAGTAGTATTATGCAGGGGGCCTACGAGCAGTACTTC
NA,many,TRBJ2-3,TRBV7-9,CASSWRDTDTQYF,TGTGCCAGCAGCTGGAGGGACACAGATACGCAGTATTTT
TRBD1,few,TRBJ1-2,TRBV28,CASSFRSGTGGWYGYTF,TGTGCCAGCAGTTTTCGCTCTGGGACAGGGGGTTGGTATGGCTACACCTTC
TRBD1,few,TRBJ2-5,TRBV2,CASGRTGGRQETQYF,TGTGCCAGCGGAAGGACAGGGGGAAGGCAAGAGACCCAGTACTTC
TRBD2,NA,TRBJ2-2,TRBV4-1,CASSRRQRGGDTGELFF,TGTGCCAGCAGCCGCAGGCAGCGGGGGGGGGACACCGGGGAGCTGTTTTTT
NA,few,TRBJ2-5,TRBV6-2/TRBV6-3,CASSYWGETQYF,TGTGCCAGCAGTTATTGGGGGGAGACCCAGTACTTC
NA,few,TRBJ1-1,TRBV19,CASSISGRLERREAFF,TGTGCCAGTAGTATTAGTGGCAGGTTGGAGCGACGTGAAGCTTTCTTT
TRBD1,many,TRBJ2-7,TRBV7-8,CASSHLVGQGYEQYF,TGTGCCAGCAGCCATTTGGTGGGACAGGGCTACGAGCAGTACTTC
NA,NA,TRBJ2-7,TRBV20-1,CSAKTRDRLRQYF,TGCAGTGCTAAGACACGGGACCGTCTACGGCAGTACTTC
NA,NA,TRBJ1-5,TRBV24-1,CATSDDHSNQPQHF,TGTGCCACCAGTGATGATCATAGCAATCAGCCCCAGCATTTT
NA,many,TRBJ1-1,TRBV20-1,CSARDLAQNTEAFF,TGCAGTGCTAGAGATCTGGCGCAAAACACTGAAGCTTTCTTT
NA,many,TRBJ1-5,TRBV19,CASSIVAGPQPQHF,TGTGCCAGTAGTATAGTCGCAGGCCCCCAGCCCCAGCATTTT
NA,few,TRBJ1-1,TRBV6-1,CASSIFSVSSGAFF,TGTGCCAGCAGTATTTTTTCGGTCTCCTCGGGGGCTTTCTTT
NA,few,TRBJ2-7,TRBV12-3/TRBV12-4,CASSQQVSYEQYF,TGTGCCAGCAGCCAACAGGTTTCCTACGAGCAGTACTTC
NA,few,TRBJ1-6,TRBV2,CASSDNGREENSYNSPLHF,TGTGCCAGCAGTGACAATGGCAGGGAGGAAAACTCCTATAATTCACCCCTCCACTTT
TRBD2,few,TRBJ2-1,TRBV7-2,CASSSALAGLYSEQFF,TGTGCCAGCAGCTCCGCACTAGCGGGTCTCTACAGTGAGCAGTTCTTC
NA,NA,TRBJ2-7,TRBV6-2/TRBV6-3,CASGGGPGYEQYF,TGTGCCAGCGGCGGCGGACCTGGCTACGAGCAGTACTTC
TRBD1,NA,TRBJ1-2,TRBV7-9,CASSLLPGGRPFYGYTF,TGTGCCAGCAGCTTACTCCCAGGGGGCCGCCCCTTCTATGGCTACACCTTC
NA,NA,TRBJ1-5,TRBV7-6,CASSANSVQPQHF,TGTGCCAGCAGCGCGAACAGTGTTCAGCCCCAGCATTTT
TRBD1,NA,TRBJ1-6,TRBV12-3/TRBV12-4,CASSLARTGGRNSPLHF,TGTGCCAGCAGTTTAGCCAGAACAGGGGGACGGAATTCACCCCTCCACTTT
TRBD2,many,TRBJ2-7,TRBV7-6,CASSPTSGPYEQYF,TGTGCCAGCAGCCCGACTAGCGGACCTTACGAGCAGTACTTC
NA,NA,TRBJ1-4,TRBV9,CASSEGSPLGEKLFF,TGTGCCAGCAGTGAGGGGAGTCCCCTGGGTGAAAAACTGTTTTTT
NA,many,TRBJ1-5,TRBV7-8,CASSLVGQNSNQPQHF,TGTGCCAGCAGCTTAGTTGGACAGAATAGCAATCAGCCCCAGCATTTT
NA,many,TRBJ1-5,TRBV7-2,CASSSAGGNQPQHF,TGTGCCAGCAGTTCAGCAGGGGGCAATCAGCCCCAGCATTTT
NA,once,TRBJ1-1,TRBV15,CATSRDLGADTEAFF,TGTGCCACCAGCAGAGATTTGGGGGCCGACACTGAAGCTTTCTTT
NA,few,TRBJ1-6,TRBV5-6,CASRYRDPGSPLHF,TGTGCCAGCAGATACAGGGACCCAGGTTCACCCCTCCACTTT
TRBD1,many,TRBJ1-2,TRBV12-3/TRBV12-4,CASSTQGAQGYTF,TGTGCCAGCAGTACCCAGGGGGCGCAGGGCTACACCTTC
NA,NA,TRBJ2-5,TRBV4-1,CASSQAPGEETQYF,TGCGCCAGCAGCCAAGCCCCGGGAGAGGAGACCCAGTACTTC
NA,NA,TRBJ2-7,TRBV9,CASSPTGTADNEQYF,TGTGCCAGCAGCCCAACCGGGACTGCAGACAATGAGCAGTACTTC
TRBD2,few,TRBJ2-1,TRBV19,CASSSRAGGYYNEQFF,TGTGCCAGTAGTTCCCGAGCGGGAGGATACTACAATGAGCAGTTCTTC
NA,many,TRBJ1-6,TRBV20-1,CSAGKGYNSPLHF,TGCAGTGCGGGAAAGGGATATAATTCACCCCTCCACTTT
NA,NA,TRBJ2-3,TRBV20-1,CSARDLVILSTDTQYF,TGCAGTGCTAGAGATCTTGTCATTCTTAGCACAGATACGCAGTATTTT
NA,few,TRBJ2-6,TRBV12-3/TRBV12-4,CASTRTGFSGANVLTF,TGTGCCAGCACCCGGACGGGATTCTCTGGGGCCAACGTCCTGACTTTC